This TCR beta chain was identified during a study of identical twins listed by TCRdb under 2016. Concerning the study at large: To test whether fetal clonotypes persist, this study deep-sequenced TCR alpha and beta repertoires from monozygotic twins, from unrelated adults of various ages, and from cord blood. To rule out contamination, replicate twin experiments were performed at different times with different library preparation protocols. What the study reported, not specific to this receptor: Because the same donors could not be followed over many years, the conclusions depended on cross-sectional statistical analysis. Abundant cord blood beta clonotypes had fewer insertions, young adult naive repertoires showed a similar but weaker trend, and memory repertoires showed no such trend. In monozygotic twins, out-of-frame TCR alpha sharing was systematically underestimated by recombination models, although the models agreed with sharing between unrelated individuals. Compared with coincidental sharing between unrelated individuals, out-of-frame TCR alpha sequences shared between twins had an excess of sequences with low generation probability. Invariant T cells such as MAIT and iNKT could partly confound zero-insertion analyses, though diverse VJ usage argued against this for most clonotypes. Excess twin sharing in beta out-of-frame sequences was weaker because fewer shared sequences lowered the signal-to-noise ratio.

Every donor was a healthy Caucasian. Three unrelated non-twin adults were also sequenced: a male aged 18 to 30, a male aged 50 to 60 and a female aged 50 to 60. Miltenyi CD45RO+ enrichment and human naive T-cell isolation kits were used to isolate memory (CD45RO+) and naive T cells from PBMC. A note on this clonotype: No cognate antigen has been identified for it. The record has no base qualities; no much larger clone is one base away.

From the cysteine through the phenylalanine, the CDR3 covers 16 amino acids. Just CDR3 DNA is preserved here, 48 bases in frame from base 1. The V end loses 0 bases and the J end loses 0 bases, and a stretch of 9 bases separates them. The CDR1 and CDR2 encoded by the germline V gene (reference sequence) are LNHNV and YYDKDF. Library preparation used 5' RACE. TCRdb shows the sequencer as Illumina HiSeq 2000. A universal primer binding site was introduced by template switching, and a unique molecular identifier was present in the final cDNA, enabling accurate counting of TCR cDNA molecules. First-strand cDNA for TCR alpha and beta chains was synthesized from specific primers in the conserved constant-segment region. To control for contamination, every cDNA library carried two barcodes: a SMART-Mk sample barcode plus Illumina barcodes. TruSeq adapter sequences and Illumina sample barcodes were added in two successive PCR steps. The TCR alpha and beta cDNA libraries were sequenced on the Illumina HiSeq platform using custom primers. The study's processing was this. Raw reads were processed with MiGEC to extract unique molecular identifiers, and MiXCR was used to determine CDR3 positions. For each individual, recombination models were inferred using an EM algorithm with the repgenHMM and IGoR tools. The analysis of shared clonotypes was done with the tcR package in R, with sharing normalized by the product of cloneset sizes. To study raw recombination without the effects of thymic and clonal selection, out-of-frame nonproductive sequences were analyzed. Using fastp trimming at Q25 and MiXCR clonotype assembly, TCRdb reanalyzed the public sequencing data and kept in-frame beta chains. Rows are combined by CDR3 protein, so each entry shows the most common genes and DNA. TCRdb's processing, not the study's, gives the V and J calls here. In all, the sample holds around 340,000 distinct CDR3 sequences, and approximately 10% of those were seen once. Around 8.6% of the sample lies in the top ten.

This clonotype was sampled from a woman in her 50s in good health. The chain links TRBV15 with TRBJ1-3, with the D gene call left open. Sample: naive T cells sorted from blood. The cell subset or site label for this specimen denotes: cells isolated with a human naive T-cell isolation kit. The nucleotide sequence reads TGTGCCACCAGCAGAGAGATGCGGAACTCTGGAAACACCATATATTTT. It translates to CATSREMRNSGNTIYF.